This T cell receptor (beta chain) derives from a study of monozygotic twins with inflammatory bowel disease. From its re-call of the 5' RACE reads, TCRdb lists each CDR3 protein once, without DNA. The sample has 150,000 to 200,000 distinct CDR3 sequences. This CDR3 contains 15 residues. Germline loops: CDR1 DFQATT, CDR2 SNEGSKA (reference sequence). Points on this clonotype: What it recognizes is unknown.

Study findings and constraints: Treatment differences in immunosuppression may have added variability to the repertoires of patients. Repertoire similarity matched across concordant and discordant twins, perhaps owing to limited power.

Sequenced sample: blood. This chain links TRBV20-1 with TRBJ2-5; TCRdb picks TRBD2, but there is no DNA to check that call. The TCR originated in a human donor with ulcerative colitis or Crohn's disease, or a healthy co-twin of an affected twin (not recorded which). CDR3 protein: CSATPLGTGEETQYF.